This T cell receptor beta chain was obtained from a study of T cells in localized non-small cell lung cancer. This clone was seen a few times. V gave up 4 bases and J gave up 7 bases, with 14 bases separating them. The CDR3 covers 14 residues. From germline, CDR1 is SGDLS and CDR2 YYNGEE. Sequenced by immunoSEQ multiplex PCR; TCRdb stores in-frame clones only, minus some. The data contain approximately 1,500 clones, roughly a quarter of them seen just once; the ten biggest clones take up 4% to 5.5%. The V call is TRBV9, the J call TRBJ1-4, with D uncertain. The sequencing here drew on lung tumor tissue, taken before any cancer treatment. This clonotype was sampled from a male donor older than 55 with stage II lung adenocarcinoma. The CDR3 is CASSQTPMAEKLFF. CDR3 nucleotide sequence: TGTGCCAGCAGCCAGACCCCCATGGCTGAAAAACTGTTTTTT.